The 32 T cell receptor beta chains in this list originate from one sample, sequenced in a study of control samples from healthy donors and cancer patients. Clones were sequenced by immunoSEQ multiplex PCR, and TCRdb holds only the in-frame ones, with some missing. The data show about 220,000 clones, about 93% seen once. The source material was blood. Receptor source: a man aged 50 or older in good health.

The V call is TRBV5-1, the J call TRBJ2-7; perhaps TRBD2 as D (6 bases). Germline V gene data show CDR1 as SGHRS and CDR2 as YFSETQ. CDR3 length equals 17 residues. V gave up 0 bases and J gave up 0 bases, with 16 bases separating them. CDR3 nucleotide sequence: TGCGCCAGCAGCTTGGCCTTCTATAGCGGTGTCTCCTACGAGCAGTACTTC. It yields the protein CASSLAFYSGVSYEQYF.

As to this clone: A read error may account for a junction end that differs from germline. This chain links TRBV30 with TRBJ1-1; D possibly corresponds to TRBD1 (6 bases). CDR3 length: 12 residues. Germline loops: CDR1 GTSNPN, CDR2 SVGIG (reference sequence). In nucleotides, the CDR3 is TGTGCCTGGAGTGGGACCAGGGGCTATGCTGATTTT. Translating it yields CAWSGTRGYADF.

The count of this clone is one. In the same sample, other DNA sequences code for this CDR3. V is TRBV18 and J is TRBJ1-5, with D possibly being TRBD1 (6 bases). Germline CDR1 is KGHSH and CDR2 is LQKENI. The CDR3 consists of 13 residues. Deletions cut 3 bases from V and 4 bases from J, with 7 bases between. The CDR3 loop reads CASSPGANQPQHF. CDR3 in DNA: TGTGCCAGCTCACCGGGGGCGAATCAGCCCCAGCATTTT.

As to this clone: An end of the junction differs from the germline gene, which may be a read error. Other DNA sequences in the sample encode the same CDR3. The chain recombines TRBV2 with TRBJ1-1; D uncertain. Germline loops: CDR1 SNHLY, CDR2 FYNNEI. The CDR3 totals 14 residues. DNA of the CDR3: TGTGCCAGCAGTGAAGCGCAAGTGAACACTGAAGCCTTCTTT. Its translation: CASSEAQVNTEAFF.

This clone was seen just once. The genes are TRBV5-1 and TRBJ2-3, with D perhaps TRBD1 (5 bases). V was cut by 5 bases and J by 5 bases, with 9 bases left in between. From germline, CDR1 is SGHRS and CDR2 YFSETQ. This CDR3 is built from 12 residues. The CDR3 bases are TGCGCCAGCAGGCTAGGGGTAGATACGCAGTATTTT. The encoded protein is CASRLGVDTQYF.

This chain connects TRBV28 to TRBJ2-1; tentatively, D is TRBD1 (5 bases). CDR1 MDHEN and CDR2 SYDVKM come from the germline V gene. V was shortened by 4 bases and J by 7 bases, with 17 bases between the two germline ends. CDR3 length: 15 residues. CDR3 in amino acids: CASSSEWGRRNEQFF. CDR3 DNA: TGTGCCAGCAGTTCAGAGTGGGGCCGTCGGAATGAGCAGTTCTTC.

The chain links TRBV5-1 to TRBJ1-3; no reliable D call. CDR3 size: 16 residues. V lost 4 bases and J 0 bases, leaving 14 bases between the germline ends. From germline, CDR1 is SGHRS and CDR2 YFSETQ. In nucleotides, the CDR3 is TGCGCCAGCAGCGCGATGGGTGGGAGCTCTGGAAACACCATATATTTT. Translation gives CASSAMGGSSGNTIYF.

This clone showed up just once. V is TRBV9 and J is TRBJ2-5, with 7 positions matching TRBD1. Germline trimming cut 3 bases from V and 9 bases from J; bases unmatched to any gene: 8. The CDR3 totals 13 residues. Per germline, CDR1 SGDLS and CDR2 YYNGEE. The CDR3 sequence: CASSATITGAQYF. CDR3 coding DNA: TGTGCCAGCAGCGCCACCATCACAGGGGCCCAGTACTTC.

This chain joins TRBV28 and TRBJ2-6; D is unclear. Germline loops: CDR1 MDHEN, CDR2 SYDVKM. The CDR3 runs to 14 residues. Trimming stripped 10 bases from V and 0 bases from J, with 10 bases between. The CDR3 DNA sequence: TGTGCCATCCGCCACGCCTCTGGGGCCAACGTCCTGACTTTC. Protein: CAIRHASGANVLTF.

The chain combines TRBV16 with TRBJ2-1; D might be TRBD1 (7 bases). The CDR3 consists of 15 residues. Germline V gene sequence: CDR1 KGHSY, CDR2 FQNENV. V was trimmed by 4 bases and J by 0 bases, leaving 10 bases between them. CDR3 in DNA: TGTGCCAGCAGCCCCCAGGGGGGCTCCTACAATGAGCAGTTCTTC. Its translation: CASSPQGGSYNEQFF. The whole variable domain, filled in from reference TRBV16 and TRBJ2-1, reads GEEVAQTPKHLVRGEGQKAKLYCAPIKGHSYVFWYQQVLKNEFKFLISFQNENVFDETGMPKERFSAKCLPNSPCSLEIQATKLEDSAVYFCASSPQGGSYNEQFFGPGTRLTVL.

This clone showed up just a few times. This chain uses TRBV3-1 (or the pseudogene TRBV3-2) with TRBJ1-5, with D hard to call. Trimming shortened V by 2 bases and J by 6 bases, and 11 bases separated the two germline ends. CDR1 and CDR2 (germline): LGHDT, YNNKEL (reference sequence). The CDR3 consists of 14 residues. Here the CDR3 DNA reads TGTGCCAGCAGCCAAAACGGGATTAGTCAGCCCCAGCATTTT. The encoded protein is CASSQNGISQPQHF.

This clone was picked up one time. The J gene is TRBJ1-2, the V gene TRBV27; tentatively, D is TRBD1 (6 bases). The length of the CDR3 is 13 residues. Germline V gives CDR1 MNHEY, CDR2 SMNVEV (reference sequence). Trimming shortened V by 0 bases and J by 8 bases, and 10 bases separated the two germline ends. DNA for the CDR3: TGTGCCAGCAGTTTATCACCCGGGGGCGGCTACACCTTC. This gives the protein CASSLSPGGGYTF.

This clone has a handful of counts. The V and J genes are TRBV30 and TRBJ1-2; D is undetermined. The CDR3 is made up of 12 amino acids. V was trimmed by 1 base and J by 7 bases, leaving 10 bases between them. Germline V gene data show CDR1 as GTSNPN and CDR2 as SVGIG (reference sequence). DNA for the CDR3: TGTGCCTGGAGTGGTGAGGGTTTTGGCTACACCTTC. Translation: CAWSGEGFGYTF.

This clone was found once. This sequence joins TRBV11-1 and TRBJ2-7, with D tentatively TRBD1 (7 bases). V was trimmed by 2 bases and J by 5 bases, leaving 16 bases between them. The CDR3 is made up of 15 amino acids. CDR1 is SGHAT, CDR2 FQDESV, per germline (reference sequence). The DNA for the CDR3 is TGTGCCAGCAGCTTAAGATCAGGGGGGTCCCACGAGCAGTACTTC. The encoded protein is CASSLRSGGSHEQYF. Full variable domain (rest looked up from reference TRBV11-1 and TRBJ2-7): EAEVAQSPRYKITEKSQAVAFWCDPISGHATLYWYRQILGQGPELLVQFQDESVVDDSQLPKDRFSAERLKGVDSTLKIQPAELGDSAMYLCASSLRSGGSHEQYFGPGTRLTVT.

As to this clone: One junction end disagrees with the germline gene, perhaps due to a read error. The chain links TRBV6-5 to TRBJ2-7; TRBD1 might be the D (6 bases). Looked up from germline, CDR1 is MNHEY and CDR2 is SVGAGI. The CDR3 is 12 residues long. CDR3 coding DNA: TGTGCCAGCGTGGGGGCCTCCCACGAGCAGTACTTC. It encodes CASVGASHEQYF.

V gene TRBV7-9 combines with J gene TRBJ1-4, with D maybe TRBD1 (5 bases). CDR3 length: 14 residues. Trimming stripped 1 base from V and 7 bases from J, with 10 bases between. The germline V gene encodes CDR1 SEHNR and CDR2 FQNEAQ (reference sequence). CDR3 sequence: CASSLDDGGEKLFF. The CDR3 region has the DNA TGTGCCAGCAGCTTAGATGATGGGGGTGAAAAACTGTTTTTT.

The gene calls are TRBV6-2 or TRBV6-3 and TRBJ1-4; D remains ambiguous. The CDR3 spans 12 residues. Trimming took 2 bases from V and 12 from J, leaving 10 bases between them. Per germline, CDR1 MNHEY and CDR2 SVGEGT. The CDR3 DNA reads TGTGCCAGCAGTTACGTAGGGTCGGAACTGTTTTTT. Translated, it gives CASSYVGSELFF.

The rearrangement links TRBV9 to TRBJ2-1; maybe TRBD2 (6 bases). V shed 0 bases and J shed 0 bases, with 10 bases lying between them. This CDR3 is 16 amino acids long. Germline V gene lookup returns CDR1 SGDLS and CDR2 YYNGEE. DNA of the CDR3: TGTGCCAGCAGCGTAGGAGCGGGCAACTCCTACAATGAGCAGTTCTTC. Translating it yields CASSVGAGNSYNEQFF. The full variable domain, rest sourced from reference TRBV9 and TRBJ2-1, is DSGVTQTPKHLITATGQRVTLRCSPRSGDLSVYWYQQSLDQGLQFLIQYYNGEERAKGNILERFSAQQFPDLHSELNLSSLELGDSALYFCASSVGAGNSYNEQFFGPGTRLTVL.

The gene calls are TRBV7-5 and TRBJ2-5; the DNA was not compared with TRBD2, the D call given in the table. TRBV7-5 is annotated as a pseudogene. The CDR3 loop spans 15 amino acids. CDR3 amino acids: CARSLLTGGEETQYF. In DNA, the CDR3 is TGTGCCAGAAGCTTACTAACGGGGGGGGAAGAGACCCAGTACTTC.

The rearrangement joins TRBV12-5 to TRBJ1-2; 10 bases align to TRBD1. CDR1 and CDR2 (germline): LGHNT, FRNRAP. With V trimmed by 7 bases and J by 6 bases, 8 bases remained unmatched. This CDR3 contains 14 residues. The CDR3 DNA follows: TGTGCTAGTGCCCTTGACAGGGGGCAGGATGGCTACACCTTC. This sequence encodes CASALDRGQDGYTF.

V is TRBV3-1 (or the pseudogene TRBV3-2) and J is TRBJ2-5, with TRBD1 identical over 10 bases. CDR3 length: 15 amino acids. Germline V gene lookup returns CDR1 LGHDT and CDR2 YNNKEL (reference sequence). V shed 5 bases, J shed 3 bases, and the junction held 6 bases outside the gene matches. CDR3 residues: CASSAPGQGKETQYF. CDR3 coding DNA: TGTGCCAGCAGCGCACCGGGACAGGGGAAAGAGACCCAGTACTTC.

The chain joins TRBV11-2 to TRBJ1-1, with 8 bases aligning to TRBD1. V shed 5 bases, J shed 1 base, and the junction held 6 bases outside the gene matches. The germline V gene has CDR1 SGHAT and CDR2 FQNNGV. This CDR3 contains 15 residues. In DNA, the CDR3 is TGTGCCAGCAGCCCCCTGACAGGGGCGAACACTGAAGCTTTCTTT. This sequence encodes CASSPLTGANTEAFF.

V and J are TRBV21-1 and TRBJ2-7; TRBD2, the D gene given by the table, was not confirmed from the DNA. TRBV21-1 is described as a pseudogene. The CDR3 totals 15 residues. CDR3 coding DNA: TGTGCCAGCAGCCGGGACTGGGAGAGCTCCTACGAGCAGTACGTC. The encoded protein is CASSRDWESSYEQYV.

This rearrangement joins TRBV12-3 or TRBV12-4 to TRBJ2-1; 8 nucleotides line up with TRBD2. The J segment lost 9 bases and the V segment lost 5 bases, leaving 6 bases of the junction unmatched. CDR3 length: 13 amino acids. The CDR3 region is CASSEGLAREQFF. CDR3 in DNA: TGTGCCAGCAGTGAAGGACTAGCTCGTGAGCAGTTCTTC.

The DNA for the CDR3 is TGTGCCAGCAATACAGGAGACGGTCCCTACGAGCAGTACGTC. It encodes CASNTGDGPYEQYV. The chain recombines TRBV6-5 with TRBJ2-7, with D perhaps matching TRBD1 (5 bases). Trimming pared 7 bases from V and 2 bases from J, leaving 15 bases between. The CDR3 is 14 amino acids. CDR1 and CDR2 (germline): MNHEY, SVGAGI.

This chain connects TRBV5-1 to TRBJ1-2; 8 bases are shared with TRBD1. Germline V gives CDR1 SGHRS, CDR2 YFSETQ. Germline trimming cut 4 bases from V and 2 bases from J; bases unmatched to any gene: 7. The CDR3 contains 15 residues. CDR3 nucleotides: TGCGCCAGCAGCCCCCGACAGGGGATAAACTATGGCTACACCTTC. Protein product: CASSPRQGINYGYTF.

The V and J genes are TRBV30 and TRBJ1-4, with TRBD1 matching 9 bases. Germline V CDR1 and CDR2: GTSNPN, SVGIG (reference sequence). This CDR3 spans 15 amino acids. Trimming at V came to 4 bases and at J to 7 bases, leaving 10 bases not matched to a gene. The CDR3 sequence: CAWMGPTGGFEKLFF. Here the CDR3 DNA reads TGTGCCTGGATGGGACCGACAGGGGGTTTTGAAAAACTGTTTTTT.

The chain combines TRBV7-2 with TRBJ2-1; D not resolved. This CDR3 spans 15 amino acids. Trimming pared 5 bases from V and 3 bases from J, leaving 14 bases between. CDR1 and CDR2 from the germline V gene are SGHTA and FQGNSA. CDR3 amino acids: CASSLSAVGYNEQFF. The CDR3 nucleotides read TGTGCCAGCAGCCTCAGTGCAGTAGGCTACAATGAGCAGTTCTTC.

This sequence joins TRBV5-1 and TRBJ1-4, with D tentatively TRBD1 (6 bases). V lost 0 bases and J 8 bases, leaving 11 bases between the germline ends. Germline loops: CDR1 SGHRS, CDR2 YFSETQ. The CDR3 runs 14 residues. In DNA form, the CDR3 reads TGCGCCAGCAGCTTGGAACAGGGAAACGAAAAACTGTTTTTT. Its protein is CASSLEQGNEKLFF.

The chain joins TRBV10-1 to TRBJ1-2; 7 bases match TRBD1. The germline gives CDR1 WNHNN, CDR2 SYGVQD (reference sequence). Trimming at V came to 2 bases and at J to 4 bases, leaving 4 bases not matched to a gene. This CDR3 comprises 14 residues. CDR3 in amino acids: CASSEAGQSYGYTF. For the CDR3, the DNA is TGCGCCAGCAGTGAGGCGGGACAGAGCTATGGCTACACCTTC.

The chain joins TRBV12-3 or TRBV12-4 to TRBJ1-1; D is unresolved. CDR3 length: 13 residues. V lost 1 base and J 3 bases, leaving 6 bases between the germline ends. The CDR3 bases are TGTGCCAGCAGTTTAGACGCCTACACTGAAGCTTTCTTT. Amino acids: CASSLDAYTEAFF.

V gene TRBV19 combines with J gene TRBJ2-7; 9 bases map to TRBD1. The CDR3 contains 14 residues. With 5 bases clipped from V and 5 bases from J, the junction kept 7 bases outside the gene matches. Germline V CDR1 and CDR2: LNHDA, SQIVND (reference sequence). CDR3 nucleotide sequence: TGTGCCAGTAGTGTCCGGGACAGGGACGACGAGCAGTACTTC. Translation gives CASSVRDRDDEQYF.